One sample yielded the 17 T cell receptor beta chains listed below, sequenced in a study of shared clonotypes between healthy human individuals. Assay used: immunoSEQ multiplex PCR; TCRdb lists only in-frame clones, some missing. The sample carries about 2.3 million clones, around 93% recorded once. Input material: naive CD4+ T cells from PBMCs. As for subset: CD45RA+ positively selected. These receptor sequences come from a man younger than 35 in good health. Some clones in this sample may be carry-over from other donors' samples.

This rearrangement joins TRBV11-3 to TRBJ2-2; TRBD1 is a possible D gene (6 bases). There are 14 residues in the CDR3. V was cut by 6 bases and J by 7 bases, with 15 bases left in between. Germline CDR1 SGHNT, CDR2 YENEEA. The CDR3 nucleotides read TGTGCCAGCAGGTCATCCAGGGGTGTCGGGGAGCTGTTTTTT. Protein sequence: CASRSSRGVGELFF.

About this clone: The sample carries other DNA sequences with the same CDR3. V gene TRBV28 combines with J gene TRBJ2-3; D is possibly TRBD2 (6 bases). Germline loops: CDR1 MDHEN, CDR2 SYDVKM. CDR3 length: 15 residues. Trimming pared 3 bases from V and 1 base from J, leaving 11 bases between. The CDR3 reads CASSFPGGGTDTQYF. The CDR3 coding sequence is TGTGCCAGCAGTTTCCCTGGCGGGGGCACAGATACGCAGTATTTT.

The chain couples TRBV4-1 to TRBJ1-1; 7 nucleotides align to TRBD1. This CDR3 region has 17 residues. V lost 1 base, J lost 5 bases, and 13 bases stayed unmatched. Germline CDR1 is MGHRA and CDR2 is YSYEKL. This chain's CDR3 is CASSQAVSMQGVTEAFF. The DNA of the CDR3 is TGCGCCAGCAGCCAAGCCGTATCCATGCAGGGGGTGACTGAAGCTTTCTTT.

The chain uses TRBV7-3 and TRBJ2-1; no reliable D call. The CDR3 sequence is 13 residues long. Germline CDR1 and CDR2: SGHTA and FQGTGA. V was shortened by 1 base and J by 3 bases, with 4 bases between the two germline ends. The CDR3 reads CASSLNYYNEQFF. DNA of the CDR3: TGTGCCAGCAGCTTAAACTACTACAATGAGCAGTTCTTC.

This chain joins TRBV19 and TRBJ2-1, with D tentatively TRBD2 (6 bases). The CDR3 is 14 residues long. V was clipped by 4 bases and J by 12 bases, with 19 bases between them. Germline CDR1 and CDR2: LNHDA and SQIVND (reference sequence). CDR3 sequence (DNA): TGTGCCAGTAGTAAAAGGGACTTATTGCGCGGGCAGTTCTTC. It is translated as CASSKRDLLRGQFF.

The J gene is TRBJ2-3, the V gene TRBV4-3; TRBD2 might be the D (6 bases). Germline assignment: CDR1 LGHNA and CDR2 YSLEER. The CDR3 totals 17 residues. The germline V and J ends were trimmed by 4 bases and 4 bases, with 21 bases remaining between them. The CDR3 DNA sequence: TGCGCCAGCAGCCCGCTTACGGGAGAGGGACGGGCAGATACGCAGTATTTT. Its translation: CASSPLTGEGRADTQYF.

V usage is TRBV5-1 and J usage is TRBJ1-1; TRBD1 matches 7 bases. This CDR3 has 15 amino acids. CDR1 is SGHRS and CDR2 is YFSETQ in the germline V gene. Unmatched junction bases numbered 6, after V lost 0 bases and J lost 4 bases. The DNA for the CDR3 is TGCGCCAGCAGCTTGGCCCAGACAGGGATCACTGAAGCTTTCTTT. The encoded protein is CASSLAQTGITEAFF.

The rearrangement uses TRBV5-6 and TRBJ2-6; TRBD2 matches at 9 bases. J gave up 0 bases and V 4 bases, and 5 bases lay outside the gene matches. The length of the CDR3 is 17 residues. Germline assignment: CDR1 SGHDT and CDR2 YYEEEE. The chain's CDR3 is CASSRSGRSSGANVLTF. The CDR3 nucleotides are TGTGCCAGCAGCCGTAGCGGGAGAAGCTCTGGGGCCAACGTCCTGACTTTC. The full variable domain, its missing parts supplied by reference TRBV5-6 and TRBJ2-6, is DAGVTQSPTHLIKTRGQQVTLRCSPKSGHDTVSWYQQALGQGPQFIFQYYEEEERQRGNFPDRFSGHQFPNYSSELNVNALLLGDSALYLCASSRSGRSSGANVLTFGAGSRLTVL.

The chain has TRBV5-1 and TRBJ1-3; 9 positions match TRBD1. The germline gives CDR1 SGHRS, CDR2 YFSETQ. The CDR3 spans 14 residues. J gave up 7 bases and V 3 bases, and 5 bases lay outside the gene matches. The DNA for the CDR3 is TGCGCCAGCAGCTGGGGACAGGGTGGGAACACCATATATTTT. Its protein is CASSWGQGGNTIYF. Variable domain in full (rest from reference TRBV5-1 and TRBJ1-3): KAGVTQTPRYLIKTRGQQVTLSCSPISGHRSVSWYQQTPGQGLQFLFEYFSETQRNKGNFPGRFSGRQFSNSRSEMNVSTLELGDSALYLCASSWGQGGNTIYFGEGSWLTVV.

CDR3 DNA: TGTGCCAGCAGCCTGACTACGGGAAACACCATATATTTT. It yields the protein CASSLTTGNTIYF. The V and J genes are TRBV28 and TRBJ1-3; D is unresolved. This CDR3 comprises 13 residues. Germline V gene lookup returns CDR1 MDHEN and CDR2 SYDVKM. Trimming left V 6 bases short and J 4 bases short, with 10 bases between.

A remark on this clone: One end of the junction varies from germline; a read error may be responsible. CDR3 DNA sequence: TGCCCCCCCGGAAACACCATATATTTT. Its translation is CPPGNTIYF. The chain joins TRBV28 to TRBJ1-3; D unclear. Looked up from germline, CDR1 is MDHEN and CDR2 is SYDVKM. The CDR3 loop spans 9 amino acids. Based on the CDR3 plus reference TRBV28 and TRBJ1-3, the full variable domain is DVKVTQSSRYLVKRTGEKVFLECVQDMDHENMFWYRQDPGLGLRLIYFSYDVKMKEKGDIPEGYSVSREKKERFSLILESASTNQTSMYLCPPGNTIYFGEGSWLTVV.

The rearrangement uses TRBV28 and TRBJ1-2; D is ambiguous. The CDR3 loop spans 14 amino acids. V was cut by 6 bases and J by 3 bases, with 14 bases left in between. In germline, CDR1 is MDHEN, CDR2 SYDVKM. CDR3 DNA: TGTGCCAGCAGGCGGTTGGGTTTACACTATGGCTACACCTTC. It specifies CASRRLGLHYGYTF.

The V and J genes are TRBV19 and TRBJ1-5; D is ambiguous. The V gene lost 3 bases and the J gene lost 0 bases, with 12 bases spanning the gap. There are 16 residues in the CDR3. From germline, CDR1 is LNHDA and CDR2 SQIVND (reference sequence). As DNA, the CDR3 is TGTGCCAGTAGTATCGAACAGCCATATAGCAATCAGCCCCAGCATTTT. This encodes CASSIEQPYSNQPQHF.

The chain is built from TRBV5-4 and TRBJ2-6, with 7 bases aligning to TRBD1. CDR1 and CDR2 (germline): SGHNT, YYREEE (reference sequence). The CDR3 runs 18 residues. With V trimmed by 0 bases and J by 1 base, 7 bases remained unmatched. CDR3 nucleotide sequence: TGTGCCAGCAGCTTGGAAAAGGGGGCGCTATCTGGGGCCAACGTCCTGACTTTC. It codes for CASSLEKGALSGANVLTF.

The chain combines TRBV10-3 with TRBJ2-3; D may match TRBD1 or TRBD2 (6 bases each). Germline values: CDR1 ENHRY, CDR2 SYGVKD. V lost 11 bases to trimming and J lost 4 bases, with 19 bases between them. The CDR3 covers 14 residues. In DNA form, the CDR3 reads TGTGCCCGAGGCGGGGCAGGGGTGGCAGATACGCAGTATTTT. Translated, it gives CARGGAGVADTQYF.

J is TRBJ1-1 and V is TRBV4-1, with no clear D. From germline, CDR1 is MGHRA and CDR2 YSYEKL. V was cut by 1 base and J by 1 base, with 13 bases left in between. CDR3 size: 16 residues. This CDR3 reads CASSQAFGNSNTEAFF. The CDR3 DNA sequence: TGCGCCAGCAGCCAAGCTTTTGGCAATTCGAACACTGAAGCTTTCTTT.

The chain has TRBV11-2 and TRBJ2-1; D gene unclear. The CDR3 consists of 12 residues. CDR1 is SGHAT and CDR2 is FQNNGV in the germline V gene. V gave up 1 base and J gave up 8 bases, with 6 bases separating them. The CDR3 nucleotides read TGTGCCAGCAGCTTAGGCCGGTATGAGCAGTTCTTC. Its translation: CASSLGRYEQFF.